The clone carrying this TCR beta chain was recorded once. Per the original data handling: Estimates of nucleated cell counts were drawn from the amplification of reference gene primers. TCRdb's copy holds only in-frame clones and misses some; the assay was immunoSEQ multiplex PCR. V and J calls and clone size are copied from that table; D and trimming were computed from the DNA. In the table there are more than 250,000 clones, approximately 87% of which are singletons. This sample was included in a study of blood T cell repertoires in COVID-19. The wider study: COVID-19 samples from acute and convalescent phases originated in the United States, Italy and Spain. Sources were T cells, B-cell-depleted T cells, or PBMCs; the material itself was cDNA or gDNA.

The length of the CDR3 is 15 residues. The J segment lost 2 bases and the V segment lost 7 bases, leaving 8 bases of the junction unmatched. Germline CDR1 reads LGHDT; CDR2 reads YNNKEL (reference sequence). The TCR originated in a human donor in a cohort sampled during active COVID-19. Sequencing was performed on peripheral blood. This chain links TRBV3-1 (or the pseudogene TRBV3-2) with TRBJ2-3; 8 bases are shared with TRBD2. CDR3 protein: CASIPGSGDTDTQYF. CDR3 DNA: TGTGCCAGCATTCCGGGTAGCGGGGACACAGATACGCAGTATTTT.